The rows below give T cell receptor beta chains drawn from one sample of a study of blood T cell repertoires in COVID-19. Assay used: immunoSEQ multiplex PCR; TCRdb lists only in-frame clones, some missing. The data contain about 120,000 clones, about four fifths of them singletons. The sample comprised peripheral blood. The receptors stem from a man in his sixties with active or convalescent COVID-19. CDR3s include the opening cysteine and the closing phenylalanine or tryptophan. A D gene is named only where the DNA matches it firmly. A row's size may be missing; if present it is once, few, many or a size class.

>-|TRBV7-5|-|TRBJ2-2
CVRSLSSSGGPNTGELFF
TGTGTCAGAAGCTTATCGTCTAGCGGGGGCCCGAACACCGGGGAGCTGTTTTTT
>-|TRBV29-1|TRBD1|TRBJ2-2
CSGGQGGAGELFF
TGCAGCGGCGGACAGGGGGGGGCCGGGGAGCTGTTTTTT
>-|TRBV18|-|TRBJ2-2
CASSPEQDTTGELFF
TGTGCCAGCTCACCAGAGCAGGACACCACCGGGGAGCTGTTTTTT
>-|TRBV28|-|TRBJ1-5
CGLGAGNQPQHF
TGTGGGCTAGGAGCGGGCAATCAGCCCCAGCATTTT
>-|TRBV7-9|-|TRBJ2-3
CAGTPGSTDTQYF
TGTGCTGGAACCCCAGGGTCCACAGATACGCAGTATTTT
>few|TRBV28|TRBD2|TRBJ2-3
CASSLLGLEGTDTQYF
TGTGCCAGCAGTTTATTGGGACTAGAGGGCACAGATACGCAGTATTTT
>many|TRBV6-5|TRBD1|TRBJ1-2
CASSFSTGGSYGYTF
TGTGCCAGCAGTTTTTCCACAGGGGGGAGCTATGGCTACACCTTC
>-|TRBV6-5|TRBD2|TRBJ2-5
CASSYGRAETQYF
TGTGCCAGCAGCTACGGGAGGGCCGAGACCCAGTACTTC
>-|TRBV29-1|-|TRBJ2-7
CSVSAETYEQYF
TGCAGCGTTTCGGCGGAAACCTACGAGCAGTACTTC
>-|TRBV12-3/TRBV12-4|TRBD2|TRBJ2-7
CASSYLAGGAYF
TGTGCCAGCAGTTACCTAGCGGGAGGTGCGTACTTC
>-|TRBV10-3|-|TRBJ1-6
CAISGEGGAISPLHF
TGTGCCATCAGTGGCGAGGGGGGGGCGATCTCACCCCTCCACTTT
>-|TRBV19|TRBD1|TRBJ2-7
CASLLSRDRASYEQYF
TGTGCCAGTCTCCTGAGTCGGGACAGGGCCTCCTACGAGCAGTACTTC
>-|TRBV27|-|TRBJ1-3
CASSLNADFYDSGNTIYF
TGTGCCAGCAGTTTAAATGCCGATTTCTATGACTCTGGAAACACCATATATTTT
>-|TRBV28|-|TRBJ2-2
CASIDGSNTGELFF
TGTGCCAGCATTGACGGGTCGAACACCGGGGAGCTGTTTTTT
>-|TRBV4-1|TRBD1|TRBJ1-2
CASSHPKGDRKRYGYTF
TGCGCCAGCAGCCATCCTAAGGGGGACAGGAAACGCTATGGCTACACCTTC
>-|TRBV6-5|-|TRBJ2-5
CASSYLQGAQTQYF
TGTGCCAGCAGTTACTTACAGGGAGCGCAGACCCAGTACTTC
>-|TRBV5-1|-|TRBJ2-2
CASSFVTTGELFF
TGCGCCAGCAGCTTCGTCACAACCGGGGAGCTGTTTTTT
>few|TRBV4-2|-|TRBJ1-4
CASSQPRGATNEKLFF
TGTGCCAGCAGCCAGCCCAGGGGCGCAACTAATGAAAAACTGTTTTTT
>-|TRBV6-5|-|TRBJ2-3
CASSYGPTRVLDTQYF
TGTGCCAGCAGTTACGGGCCTACGAGGGTTTTAGATACGCAGTATTTT
>once|TRBV5-1|TRBD1|TRBJ2-7
CASSSPGGVYEQYF
TGCGCCAGCAGCAGCCCAGGGGGAGTCTACGAGCAGTACTTC
>-|TRBV19|TRBD1|TRBJ2-7
CASSRDREFYEQYF
TGTGCCAGTAGCCGGGACAGGGAGTTCTACGAGCAGTACTTC
>-|TRBV5-4|-|TRBJ1-2
CASSLGGQNYGYTF
TGTGCCAGCAGCTTGGGCGGGCAGAACTATGGCTACACCTTC
>-|TRBV3-1/TRBV3-2|-|TRBJ2-1
CASSQDLASSYNEQFF
TGTGCCAGCAGCCAAGACCTAGCGAGCTCCTACAATGAGCAGTTCTTC
>few|TRBV7-8|-|TRBJ1-2
CASSLGGPNYGYTF
TGTGCCAGCAGCTTAGGGGGCCCTAACTATGGCTACACCTTC
>-|TRBV5-4|TRBD1|TRBJ2-1
CASSQGQGTGSREQFF
TGTGCCAGCAGCCAAGGACAGGGAACCGGGAGCAGGGAGCAGTTCTTC
>-|TRBV4-3|TRBD2|TRBJ2-7
CASSQGGGTAPREQYF
TGCGCCAGCAGCCAAGGGGGGGGGACGGCCCCCCGAGAGCAGTACTTC
>-|TRBV6-1|-|TRBJ2-1
CASSELRDEQFF
TGTGCCAGCAGTGAATTGAGGGATGAGCAGTTCTTC
>-|TRBV27|TRBD1|TRBJ1-2
CASSPQGQGYYGYTF
TGTGCCAGCAGCCCTCAGGGACAGGGTTACTATGGCTACACCTTC